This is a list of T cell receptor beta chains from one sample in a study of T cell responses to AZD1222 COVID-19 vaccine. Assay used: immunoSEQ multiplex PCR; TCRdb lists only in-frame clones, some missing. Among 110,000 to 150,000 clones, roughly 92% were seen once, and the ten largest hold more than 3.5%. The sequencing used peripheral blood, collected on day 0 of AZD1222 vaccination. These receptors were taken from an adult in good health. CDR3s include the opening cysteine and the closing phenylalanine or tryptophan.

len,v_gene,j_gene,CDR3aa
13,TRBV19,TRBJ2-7,CASSIGGSYEQYF
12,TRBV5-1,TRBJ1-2,CASSLVDGGYTF
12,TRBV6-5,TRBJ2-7,CASSRGQYEQYF
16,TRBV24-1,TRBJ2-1,CATSRPGLAVINEQFF
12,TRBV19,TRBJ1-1,CASSYDYTEAFF
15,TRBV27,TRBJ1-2,CASSLSPGGGYGYTF
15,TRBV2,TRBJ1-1,CASSAGGRMNTEAFF
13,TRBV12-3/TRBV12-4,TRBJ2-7,CASSRFMLYEQYF
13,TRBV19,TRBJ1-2,CASSIGQIYGYTF
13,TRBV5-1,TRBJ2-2,CASSLGKTGELFF
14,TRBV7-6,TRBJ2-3,CASSLAHVTDTQYF
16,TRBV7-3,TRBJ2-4,CASSLIVGGRKNIQYF
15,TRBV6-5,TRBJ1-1,CASTHQGQGRTEAFF
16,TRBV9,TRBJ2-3,CASSVNGQGRADTQYF
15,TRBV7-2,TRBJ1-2,CASSTRTAENYGYTF
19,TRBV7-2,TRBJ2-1,CASSLGGPGTSGRYNEQFF
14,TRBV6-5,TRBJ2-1,CASSYLRDKDEQFF
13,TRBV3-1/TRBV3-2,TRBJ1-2,CASSQGAPSGYTF
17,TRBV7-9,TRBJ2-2,CASSLALGTAGTGELFF
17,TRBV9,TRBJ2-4,CASSAKDEAVTKNIQYF
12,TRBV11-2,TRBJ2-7,CASKGSSYEQYF
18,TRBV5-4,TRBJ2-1,CASSFDLTIGTTTDEQFF
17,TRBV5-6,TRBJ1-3,CASSLAAGTGVGNTIYF
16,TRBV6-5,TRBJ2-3,CASSYPCDPGTDTQYF
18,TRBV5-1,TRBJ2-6,CASSIWTGVISGANVLTF
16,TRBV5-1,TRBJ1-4,CASSPTGVGTNEKLFF
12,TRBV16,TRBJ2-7,CASSRDNYEQYF
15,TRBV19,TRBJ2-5,CASSYRLAGEETQYF
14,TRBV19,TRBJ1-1,CASSIRGVDTEAFF
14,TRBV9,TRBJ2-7,CASSLTGTSTPQYF
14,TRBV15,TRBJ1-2,CATSRDTGSGGYTF
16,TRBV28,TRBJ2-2,CASSLWIITNTGELFF
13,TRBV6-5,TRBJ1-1,CASRRTVNTEAFF
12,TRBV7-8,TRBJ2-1,CASSFRVNEQFF
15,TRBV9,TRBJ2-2,CASSATQMDWGELFF
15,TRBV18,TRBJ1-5,CASSPPGSGNQPQHF
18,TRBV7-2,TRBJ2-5,CASSRPSLAGGRGETQYF
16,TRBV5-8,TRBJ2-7,CASSGGGPSFSYEQYF
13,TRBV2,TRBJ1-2,CASSAYMNYGYTF
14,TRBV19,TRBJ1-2,CASSKPGLNYGYTF
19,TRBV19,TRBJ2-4,CATATTSGRGGAAKNIQYF
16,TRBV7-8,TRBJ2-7,CASSLGYPGMVYEQYF
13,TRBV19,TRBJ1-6,CASSIRGDSPLHF